These 21 T cell receptor beta chains share one sample of origin, sequenced in a study of cytomegalovirus exposure and HLA in healthy donors. PCR involved 60 Vbeta and 13 Jbeta primers. Produced via immunoSEQ multiplex PCR; TCRdb's table is partial and in-frame only. The sample holds about 120,000 clones, around 77% seen once. Specimen: PBMCs. Receptor source: a young man in good health and CMV-seropositive.

The CDR3 sequence is CAWSRVGTGVGSPLHF. The DNA for the CDR3 is TGTGCCTGGAGCAGAGTGGGGACAGGGGTGGGTTCACCCCTCCACTTT. This chain joins TRBV30 and TRBJ1-6; TRBD1 matches at 10 bases. Germline CDR1 GTSNPN, CDR2 SVGIG (reference sequence). The CDR3 length is 16 residues. The ends lost 3 bases at V and 9 bases at J; junction bases unmatched: 11.

The chain recombines TRBV5-1 with TRBJ1-1; D ambiguous. V was trimmed by 7 bases and J by 2 bases, leaving 15 bases between them. The CDR3 is 14 amino acids. The germline CDR1 and CDR2 sequences are SGHRS and YFSETQ. The CDR3 DNA reads TGCGCCAGCCGTCCCTCGGCAGGTAACACTGAAGCTTTCTTT. It yields the protein CASRPSAGNTEAFF.

This rearrangement joins TRBV18 to TRBJ1-2, with D possibly TRBD1 on 5 matching bases. V was cut by 5 bases and J by 6 bases, with 10 bases left in between. CDR3 length: 12 residues. The germline V gene encodes CDR1 KGHSH and CDR2 LQKENI. The DNA for the CDR3 is TGTGCCAGCTCAGCGACACAGGATGGCTACACCTTC. Translation gives CASSATQDGYTF.

The count of this clone is one. The V call is TRBV6-1, the J call TRBJ1-2, with a tentative D call TRBD1 (6 bases). V dropped 6 bases and J dropped 4 bases, with 15 bases sitting between them. The CDR3 sequence is 14 residues long. Germline CDR1 reads MNHNS; CDR2 reads SASEGT. The CDR3 DNA reads TGTGCCAGCAGAGGAAGACAGGAATTCTATGGCTACACCTTC. The encoded protein is CASRGRQEFYGYTF.

This chain connects TRBV7-6 to TRBJ2-7; 8 nucleotides match TRBD2. The CDR3 extends over 13 amino acids. J was trimmed by 6 bases and V by 5 bases; bases with no gene match: 6. Germline CDR1 is SGHVS and CDR2 is FNYEAQ. The CDR3, as DNA: TGTGCCAGCAGCAAGGGACTAGTCTCCGAGCAGTACTTC. This translates into CASSKGLVSEQYF.

The chain couples TRBV6-1 to TRBJ2-5; D is perhaps TRBD2 (5 bases). The DNA end is more similar to TRBJ2-7, so the J call may be wrong. Germline V lookup: CDR1 MNHNS, CDR2 SASEGT. The CDR3 contains 16 residues. In DNA, the CDR3 is TGTGCCAGCAGTGATCCCGGAGGAAGTAACTCCTACGAGCAGTACTTC. Translated, it gives CASSDPGGSNSYEQYF.

This sequence joins TRBV10-1 and TRBJ2-1, with 7 bases fitting TRBD2. Germline V CDR1 and CDR2: WNHNN, SYGVQD (reference sequence). This CDR3 is built from 12 residues. CDR3 nucleotides: TGCGCTTCCGGACTAGGGTTCAATGAGCAGTTCTTC. This gives the protein CASGLGFNEQFF.

V and J are TRBV7-9 and TRBJ2-3; 7 bases map to TRBD2. Germline trimming cut 3 bases from V and 4 bases from J; bases unmatched to any gene: 10. Germline V gene data show CDR1 as SEHNR and CDR2 as FQNEAQ (reference sequence). The CDR3 is 16 residues long. The CDR3 DNA sequence: TGTGCCAGCAGCTTTTTGACGGGGGGAGAGGCAGATACGCAGTATTTT. Protein sequence: CASSFLTGGEADTQYF.

This clone was picked up one time. J is TRBJ1-2 and V is TRBV6-6; perhaps TRBD1 as D (5 bases). Trimming pared 5 bases from V and 1 base from J, leaving 8 bases between. The germline V gene encodes CDR1 MNHNY and CDR2 SVGAGI (reference sequence). The CDR3 is 13 residues long. CDR3 coding DNA: TGTGCCAGCAGTCTTGACAGTAACTATGGCTACACCTTC. It is translated as CASSLDSNYGYTF.

The chain is built from TRBV27 and TRBJ2-5, with TRBD2 as a possible D gene (5 bases). Trimming removed 7 bases at V and 3 bases at J, with 12 bases between. The CDR3 totals 13 residues. Germline V gene data show CDR1 as MNHEY and CDR2 as SMNVEV (reference sequence). CDR3 sequence reads: CASKSAVKETQYF. The CDR3 bases are TGTGCCAGCAAATCAGCGGTTAAAGAGACCCAGTACTTC.

This clone was detected only a few times. J is TRBJ1-2 and V is TRBV19; D is uncertain. This CDR3 spans 14 amino acids. Germline V gene sequence: CDR1 LNHDA, CDR2 SQIVND (reference sequence). V lost 2 bases and J lost 0, with 7 bases in between. The CDR3: CASSIQASNYGYTF. CDR3 DNA sequence: TGTGCCAGTAGTATACAGGCTTCTAACTATGGCTACACCTTC. The full variable domain, in which reference TRBV19 and TRBJ1-2 provide the parts outside the CDR3, is DGGITQSPKYLFRKEGQNVTLSCEQNLNHDAMYWYRQDPGQGLRLIYYSQIVNDFQKGDIAEGYSVSREKKESFPLTVTSAQKNPTAFYLCASSIQASNYGYTFGSGTRLTVV.

This sequence joins TRBV27 and TRBJ1-1; TRBD1 matches 8 bases. The V segment lost 3 bases and the J segment 4 bases; nucleotides outside the gene matches: 10. This CDR3 spans 16 amino acids. Germline V CDR1 and CDR2: MNHEY, SMNVEV (reference sequence). DNA of the CDR3: TGTGCCAGCAGTTTTGGGGCAGGGGGCAAGGGCACTGAAGCTTTCTTT. Amino acid sequence: CASSFGAGGKGTEAFF.

This clone was seen more than once but under ten times. The V and J genes are TRBV11-2 and TRBJ1-4, with D maybe TRBD1 (5 bases). V was cut by 0 bases and J by 5 bases, with 19 bases left in between. Per germline, CDR1 SGHAT and CDR2 FQNNGV. There are 18 residues in the CDR3. Here the CDR3 DNA reads TGTGCCAGCAGCTTAGATCCTGGCGAGACAGAGCTAAATGAAAAACTGTTTTTT. It codes for CASSLDPGETELNEKLFF. The full variable domain, in which reference TRBV11-2 and TRBJ1-4 provide the parts outside the CDR3, is EAGVAQSPRYKIIEKRQSVAFWCNPISGHATLYWYQQILGQGPKLLIQFQNNGVVDDSQLPKDRFSAERLKGVDSTLKIQPAKLEDSAVYLCASSLDPGETELNEKLFFGSGTQLSVL.

This clone was detected many times. This chain joins TRBV4-2 and TRBJ2-7, with D possibly matching TRBD1 (6 bases). The V end lost 2 bases, the J end lost 0 bases, and 17 bases lay between the germline ends. CDR1 is LGHNA and CDR2 is YNFKEQ in the germline V gene. This CDR3 is built from 17 residues. The CDR3 DNA follows: TGTGCCAGCAGCCAAAGCGCGAGGGGGAAATTCTCCTACGAGCAGTACTTC. This sequence encodes CASSQSARGKFSYEQYF.

The chain recombines TRBV2 with TRBJ1-1; TRBD1 aligns across 8 bases. The J segment lost 1 base and the V segment lost 6 bases, leaving 1 base of the junction unmatched. The germline CDR1 and CDR2 sequences are SNHLY and FYNNEI. The CDR3 extends over 13 amino acids. The CDR3 coding sequence is TGTGCCAGCAGGGGACAGGAGAACACTGAAGCTTTCTTT. Its protein product is CASRGQENTEAFF.

V and J are TRBV5-1 and TRBJ1-4; D might be TRBD1 (5 bases). This CDR3 spans 14 amino acids. Germline assignment: CDR1 SGHRS and CDR2 YFSETQ. The V gene lost 2 bases and the J gene lost 5 bases, with 10 bases spanning the gap. This chain's CDR3 is CASSLGEGNEKLFF. The CDR3 DNA is TGCGCCAGCAGCTTAGGGGAGGGGAATGAAAAACTGTTTTTT.

CDR3 nucleotides: TGTGCCACCAGCTCAGAAGGCAGGATGAACACTGAAGCTTTCTTT. The encoded protein is CATSSEGRMNTEAFF. This sequence joins TRBV15 and TRBJ1-1; D uncertain. Deletions cut 5 bases from V and 0 bases from J, with 13 bases between. The CDR3 totals 15 residues. Germline V CDR1 and CDR2: LNHNV, YYDKDF (reference sequence).

The V call is TRBV10-3, the J call TRBJ2-5; TRBD2 aligns across 11 bases. The CDR3 is 15 amino acids. Germline CDR1 ENHRY, CDR2 SYGVKD. The V gene end was trimmed by 10 bases and the J gene end by 0 bases; junction bases not matched to a gene: 7. Here the CDR3 DNA reads TGTGCCAGCGGGGATAGCGGGGGGGACCAAGAGACCCAGTACTTC. Protein: CASGDSGGDQETQYF.

The chain links TRBV30 to TRBJ2-3; no clear D gene. V lost 0 bases to trimming and J lost 2 bases, with 6 bases between them. The germline gives CDR1 GTSNPN, CDR2 SVGIG (reference sequence). CDR3 length: 13 amino acids. CDR3 sequence: CAWSVGPTDTQYF. CDR3 coding DNA: TGTGCCTGGAGTGTGGGCCCCACAGATACGCAGTATTTT.

The V gene is TRBV6-5, the J gene TRBJ1-5, with a possible D match to TRBD1 (5 bases). V lost 4 bases, J lost 3 bases, and 13 bases lay in between. Per the germline V gene, CDR1 is MNHEY and CDR2 is SVGAGI. The CDR3 covers 15 residues. CDR3 region: CASSSHWGVNQPQHF. For the CDR3, the DNA is TGTGCCAGCAGTTCCCATTGGGGGGTCAATCAGCCCCAGCATTTT.

The CDR3 DNA sequence: TGTGCCAGCAGTTTGAGCGGGGGGCCCACTGAAAAACTGTTTTTT. Translating it yields CASSLSGGPTEKLFF. The rearrangement links TRBV28 to TRBJ1-4; weak D call: TRBD1 (6 bases). V lost 3 bases and J 7 bases, leaving 15 bases between the germline ends. Germline V gene sequence: CDR1 MDHEN, CDR2 SYDVKM. The length of the CDR3 is 15 residues.